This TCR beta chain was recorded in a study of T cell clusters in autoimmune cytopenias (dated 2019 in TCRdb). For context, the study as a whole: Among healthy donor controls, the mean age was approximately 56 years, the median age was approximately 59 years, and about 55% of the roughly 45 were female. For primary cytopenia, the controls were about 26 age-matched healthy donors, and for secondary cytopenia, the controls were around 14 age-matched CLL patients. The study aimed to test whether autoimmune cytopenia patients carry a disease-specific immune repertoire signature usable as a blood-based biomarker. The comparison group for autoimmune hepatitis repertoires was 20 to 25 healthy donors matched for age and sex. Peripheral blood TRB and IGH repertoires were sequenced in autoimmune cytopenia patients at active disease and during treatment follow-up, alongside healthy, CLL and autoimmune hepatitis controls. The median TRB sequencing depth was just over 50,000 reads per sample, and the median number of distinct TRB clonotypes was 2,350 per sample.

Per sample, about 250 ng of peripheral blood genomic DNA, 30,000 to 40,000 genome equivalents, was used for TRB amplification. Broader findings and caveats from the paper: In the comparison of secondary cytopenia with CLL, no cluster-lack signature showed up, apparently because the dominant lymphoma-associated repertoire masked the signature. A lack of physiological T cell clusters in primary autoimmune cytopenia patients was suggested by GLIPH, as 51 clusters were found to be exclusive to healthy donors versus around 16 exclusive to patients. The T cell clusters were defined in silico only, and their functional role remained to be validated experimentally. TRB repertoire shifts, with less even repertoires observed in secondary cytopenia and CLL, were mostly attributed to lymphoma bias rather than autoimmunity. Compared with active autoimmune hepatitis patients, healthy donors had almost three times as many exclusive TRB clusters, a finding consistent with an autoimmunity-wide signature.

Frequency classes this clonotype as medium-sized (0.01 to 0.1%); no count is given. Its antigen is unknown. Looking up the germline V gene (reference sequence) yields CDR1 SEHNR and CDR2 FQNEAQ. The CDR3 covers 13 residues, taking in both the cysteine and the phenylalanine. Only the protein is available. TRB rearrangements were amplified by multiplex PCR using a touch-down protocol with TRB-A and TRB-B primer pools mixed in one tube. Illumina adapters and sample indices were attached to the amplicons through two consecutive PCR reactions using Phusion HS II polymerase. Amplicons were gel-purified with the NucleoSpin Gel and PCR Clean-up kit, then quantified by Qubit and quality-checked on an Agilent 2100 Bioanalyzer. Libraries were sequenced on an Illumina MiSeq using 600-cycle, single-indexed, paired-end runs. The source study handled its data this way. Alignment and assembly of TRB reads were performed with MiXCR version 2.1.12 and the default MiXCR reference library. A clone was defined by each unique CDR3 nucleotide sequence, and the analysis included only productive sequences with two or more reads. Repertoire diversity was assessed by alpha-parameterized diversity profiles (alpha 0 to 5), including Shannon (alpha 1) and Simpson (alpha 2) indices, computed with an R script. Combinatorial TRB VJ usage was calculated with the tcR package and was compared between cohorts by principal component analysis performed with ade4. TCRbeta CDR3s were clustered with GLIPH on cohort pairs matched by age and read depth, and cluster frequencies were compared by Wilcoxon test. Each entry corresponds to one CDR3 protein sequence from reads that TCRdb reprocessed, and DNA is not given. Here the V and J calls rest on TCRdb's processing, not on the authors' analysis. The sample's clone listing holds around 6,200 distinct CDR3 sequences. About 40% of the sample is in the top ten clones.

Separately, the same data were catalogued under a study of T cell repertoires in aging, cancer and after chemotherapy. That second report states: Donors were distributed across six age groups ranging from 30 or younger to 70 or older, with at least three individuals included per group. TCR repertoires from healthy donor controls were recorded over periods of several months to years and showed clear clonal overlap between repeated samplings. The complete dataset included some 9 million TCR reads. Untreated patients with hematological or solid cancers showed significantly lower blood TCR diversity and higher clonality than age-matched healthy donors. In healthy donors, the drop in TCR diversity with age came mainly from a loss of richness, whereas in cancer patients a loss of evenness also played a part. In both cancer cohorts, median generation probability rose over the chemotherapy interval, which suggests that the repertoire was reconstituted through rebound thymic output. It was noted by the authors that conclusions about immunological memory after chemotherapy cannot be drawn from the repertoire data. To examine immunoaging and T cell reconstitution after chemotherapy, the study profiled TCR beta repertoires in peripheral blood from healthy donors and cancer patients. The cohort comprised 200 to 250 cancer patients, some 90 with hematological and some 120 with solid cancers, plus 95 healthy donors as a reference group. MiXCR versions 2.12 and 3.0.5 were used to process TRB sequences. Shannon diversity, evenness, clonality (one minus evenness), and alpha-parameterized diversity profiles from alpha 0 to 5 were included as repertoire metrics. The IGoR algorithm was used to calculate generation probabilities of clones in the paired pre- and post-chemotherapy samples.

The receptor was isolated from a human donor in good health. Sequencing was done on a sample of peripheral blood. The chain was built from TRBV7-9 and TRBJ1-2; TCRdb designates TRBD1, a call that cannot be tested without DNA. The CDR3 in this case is CASSYGTSNGYTF.